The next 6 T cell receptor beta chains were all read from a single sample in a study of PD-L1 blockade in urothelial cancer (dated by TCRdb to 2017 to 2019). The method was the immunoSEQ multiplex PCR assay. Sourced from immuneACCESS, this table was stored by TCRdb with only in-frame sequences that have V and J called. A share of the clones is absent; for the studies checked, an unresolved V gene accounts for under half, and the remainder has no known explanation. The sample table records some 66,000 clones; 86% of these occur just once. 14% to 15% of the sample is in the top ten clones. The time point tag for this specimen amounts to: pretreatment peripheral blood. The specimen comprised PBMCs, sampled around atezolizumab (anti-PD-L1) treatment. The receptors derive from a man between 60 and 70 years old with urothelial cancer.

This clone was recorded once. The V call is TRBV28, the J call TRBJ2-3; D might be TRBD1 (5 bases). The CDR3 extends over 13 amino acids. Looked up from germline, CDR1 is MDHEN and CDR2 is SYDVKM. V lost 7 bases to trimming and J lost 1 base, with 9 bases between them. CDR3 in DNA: TGTGCCAGCACCGAAGGGGGCACAGATACGCAGTATTTT. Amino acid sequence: CASTEGGTDTQYF.

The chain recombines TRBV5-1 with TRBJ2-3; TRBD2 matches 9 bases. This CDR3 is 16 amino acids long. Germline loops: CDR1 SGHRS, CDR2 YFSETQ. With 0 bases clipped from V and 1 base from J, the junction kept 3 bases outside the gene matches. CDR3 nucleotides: TGCGCCAGCAGCTTGGTATCTAGCGGGGGCACAGATACGCAGTATTTT. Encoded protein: CASSLVSSGGTDTQYF.

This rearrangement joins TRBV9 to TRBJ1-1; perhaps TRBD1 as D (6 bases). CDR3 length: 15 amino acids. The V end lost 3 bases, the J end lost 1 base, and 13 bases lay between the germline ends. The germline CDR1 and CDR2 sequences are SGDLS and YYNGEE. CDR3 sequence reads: CASSARGAENTEAFF. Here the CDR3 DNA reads TGTGCCAGCAGCGCTCGGGGGGCAGAGAACACTGAAGCTTTCTTT.

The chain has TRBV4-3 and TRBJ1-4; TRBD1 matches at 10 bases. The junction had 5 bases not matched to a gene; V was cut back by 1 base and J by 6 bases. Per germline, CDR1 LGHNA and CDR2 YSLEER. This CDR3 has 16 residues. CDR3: CASSQGGTGEDEKLFF. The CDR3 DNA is TGCGCCAGCAGCCAAGGAGGGACAGGGGAAGATGAAAAACTGTTTTTT.

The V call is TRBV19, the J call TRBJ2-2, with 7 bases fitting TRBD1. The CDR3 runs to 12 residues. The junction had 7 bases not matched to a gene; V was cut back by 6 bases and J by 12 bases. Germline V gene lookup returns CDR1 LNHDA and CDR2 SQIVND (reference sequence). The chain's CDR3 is CASSLGQVKLFF. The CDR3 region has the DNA TGTGCCAGTAGCCTTGGACAGGTGAAGCTGTTTTTT. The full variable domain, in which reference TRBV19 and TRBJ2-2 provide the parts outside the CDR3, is DGGITQSPKYLFRKEGQNVTLSCEQNLNHDAMYWYRQDPGQGLRLIYYSQIVNDFQKGDIAEGYSVSREKKESFPLTVTSAQKNPTAFYLCASSLGQVKLFFGEGSRLTVL.

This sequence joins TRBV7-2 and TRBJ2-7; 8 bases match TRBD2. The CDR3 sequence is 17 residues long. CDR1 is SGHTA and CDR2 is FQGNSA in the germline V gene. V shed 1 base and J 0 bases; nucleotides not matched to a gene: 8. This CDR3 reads CASSLGGLAGFSYEQYF. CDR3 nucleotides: TGTGCCAGCAGCTTAGGCGGGCTAGCGGGCTTCTCCTACGAGCAGTACTTC.